The 14 T cell receptor beta chains in this list originate from one sample, sequenced in a study of OX40 agonist ivuxolimab in advanced cancers. The data were produced by immunoSEQ multiplex PCR, yet TCRdb's version contains in-frame clones alone and is incomplete. Here the sample spans approximately 100,000 clones, about nine tenths being singletons. Specimen: CD4+ or CD8+ T cells sorted from blood, collected in a trial of the OX40 agonist ivuxolimab. Receptor source: an adult with an advanced solid tumor such as melanoma, head and neck, liver or kidney cancer.

The V call is TRBV7-8, the J call TRBJ1-1; maybe TRBD1 (6 bases). The CDR3 totals 17 residues. Germline V gene sequence: CDR1 SGHVS, CDR2 FQNEAQ. V was trimmed by 5 bases and J by 0 bases, leaving 19 bases between them. CDR3 coding DNA: TGTGCCAGCAGCCAATTGACGGACAGTCTCCTGAACACTGAAGCTTTCTTT. Its translation: CASSQLTDSLLNTEAFF.

The rearrangement links TRBV18 to TRBJ1-4; no clear D gene. Between the trimmed V and J ends, which lost 4 bases and 5 bases, there was a span of 8 bases. Germline V gene sequence: CDR1 KGHSH, CDR2 LQKENI. The CDR3 spans 13 residues. The chain's CDR3 is CASSQGKNEKLFF. For the CDR3, the DNA is TGTGCCAGCTCACAGGGTAAAAATGAAAAACTGTTTTTT.

Worth noting for this clone: Additional DNA sequences in this sample encode the identical CDR3. The rearrangement joins TRBV28 to TRBJ1-5, with 7 bases aligning to TRBD1. Losses at the gene ends were 5 bases for V and 0 bases for J; bases not matched to a gene: 10. The CDR3 spans 17 residues. Germline CDR1 reads MDHEN; CDR2 reads SYDVKM. The CDR3 here is CASSPGTAPYSNQPQHF. The CDR3, as DNA: TGTGCCAGCAGTCCCGGGACAGCCCCTTATAGCAATCAGCCCCAGCATTTT.

The chain combines TRBV2 with TRBJ1-5, with D possibly being TRBD1 (5 bases). The V gene lost 3 bases and the J gene lost 6 bases, with 12 bases spanning the gap. The CDR3 is made up of 14 amino acids. CDR1 and CDR2 from the germline V gene are SNHLY and FYNNEI. This chain's CDR3 is CASSDGGGGQPQHF. Here the CDR3 DNA reads TGTGCCAGCAGTGATGGGGGGGGTGGTCAGCCCCAGCATTTT.

This clone was seen only once. DNA of the CDR3: TGTGCCAGCAGAGGGACTAGCGGGGGCAGGGAGCAGTTCTTC. Translation gives CASRGTSGGREQFF. The chain combines TRBV27 with TRBJ2-1, with 14 bases aligning to TRBD2. The CDR3 is 14 residues long. J lost 10 bases, V lost 6 bases, and 5 bases had no gene match. Germline-derived CDR1 and CDR2 are MNHEY and SMNVEV (reference sequence).

The chain recombines TRBV7-2 with TRBJ1-1; unclear D gene. Germline V gene sequence: CDR1 SGHTA, CDR2 FQGNSA. Trimming shortened V by 5 bases and J by 0 bases, and 10 bases separated the two germline ends. This CDR3 region has 14 residues. CDR3 region: CASSLPAMNTEAFF. The CDR3 bases are TGTGCCAGCAGCCTCCCGGCCATGAACACTGAAGCTTTCTTT. The variable domain in full, completed from reference TRBV7-2 and TRBJ1-1, reads GAGVSQSPSNKVTEKGKDVELRCDPISGHTALYWYRQSLGQGLEFLIYFQGNSAPDKSGLPSDRFSAERTGGSVSTLTIQRTQQEDSAVYLCASSLPAMNTEAFFGQGTRLTVV.

The V call is TRBV7-2, the J call TRBJ2-6, with D unclear. The CDR3 is 15 residues long. CDR1 and CDR2 (germline): SGHTA, FQGNSA. Trimming removed 5 bases at V and 0 bases at J, with 8 bases between. The CDR3 nucleotides read TGTGCCAGCAGCCCCGAGATCTCTGGGGCCAACGTCCTGACTTTC. Amino acids: CASSPEISGANVLTF.

This chain uses TRBV4-3 with TRBJ2-7; possibly TRBD1 for D (5 bases). Trimming removed 4 bases from V and 0 bases from J, with 10 bases in between. CDR1 is LGHNA, CDR2 YSLEER, per germline. The CDR3 is 14 amino acids. The CDR3 nucleotides read TGCGCCAGCAGCCTCGCAACAGGCTCCTACGAGCAGTACTTC. It translates to CASSLATGSYEQYF.

The rearrangement links TRBV7-2 to TRBJ2-3; 7 bases fit TRBD2. Trimming cost V 0 bases and J 3 bases; bases outside gene matches: 3. The CDR3 consists of 15 residues. The V gene's germline CDR1 is SGHTA and CDR2 FQGNSA. In nucleotides, the CDR3 is TGTGCCAGCAGCTTAGCGCGGGGGATAACAGATACGCAGTATTTT. Encoded protein: CASSLARGITDTQYF.

The chain combines TRBV28 with TRBJ1-5, with TRBD1 matching 7 bases. The CDR3 consists of 14 residues. CDR1 and CDR2 from the germline V gene are MDHEN and SYDVKM. With 6 bases clipped from V and 3 bases from J, the junction kept 5 bases outside the gene matches. CDR3 DNA: TGTGCCAGCAGATCCGGGACAGTCAATCAGCCCCAGCATTTT. It yields the protein CASRSGTVNQPQHF.

The chain employs TRBV4-1 and TRBJ2-7, with no clear D. The CDR3 is 13 residues long. The germline CDR1 and CDR2 sequences are MGHRA and YSYEKL. Trimming took 4 bases from V and 3 from J, leaving 10 bases between them. CDR3 loop: CASSRGRYYEQYF. The DNA for the CDR3 is TGCGCCAGCAGCCGAGGCAGGTACTACGAGCAGTACTTC.

The V call is TRBV5-1, the J call TRBJ2-7; unclear D gene. The CDR3 is 15 residues long. Per germline, CDR1 SGHRS and CDR2 YFSETQ. V was cut by 0 bases and J by 2 bases, with 12 bases left in between. CDR3 residues: CASSLAGRKTYEQYF. DNA of the CDR3: TGCGCCAGCAGCTTGGCCGGGCGTAAAACCTACGAGCAGTACTTC.

J is TRBJ1-6 and V is TRBV11-2; D unresolved. The CDR3 covers 12 residues. V lost 4 bases, J lost 9 bases, and 7 bases lay in between. Per germline, CDR1 SGHAT and CDR2 FQNNGV. The CDR3 DNA sequence: TGTGCCAGCAGCTCGACGGTTTCACCCCTCCACTTT. Translated: CASSSTVSPLHF.

The chain links TRBV6-1 to TRBJ1-1; perhaps TRBD1 as D (5 bases). V shed 3 bases and J shed 1 base, with 6 bases lying between them. The CDR3 is made up of 13 amino acids. Looked up from germline, CDR1 is MNHNS and CDR2 is SASEGT. In DNA form, the CDR3 reads TGTGCCAGCAGTGAGACAGCGAACACTGAAGCTTTCTTT. It is translated as CASSETANTEAFF.